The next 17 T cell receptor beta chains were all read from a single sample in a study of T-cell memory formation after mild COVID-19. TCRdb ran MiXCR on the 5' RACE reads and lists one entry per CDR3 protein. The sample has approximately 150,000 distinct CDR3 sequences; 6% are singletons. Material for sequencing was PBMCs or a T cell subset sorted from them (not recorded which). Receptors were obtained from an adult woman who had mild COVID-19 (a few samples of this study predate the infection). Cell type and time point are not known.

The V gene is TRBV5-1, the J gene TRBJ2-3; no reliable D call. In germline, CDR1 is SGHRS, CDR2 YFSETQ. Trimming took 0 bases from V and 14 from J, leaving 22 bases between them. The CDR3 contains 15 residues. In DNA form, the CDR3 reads TGCGCCAGCAGCTTGGACCCCAGAGGAGAACGAAGGAGGTATTTT. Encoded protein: CASSLDPRGERRRYF.

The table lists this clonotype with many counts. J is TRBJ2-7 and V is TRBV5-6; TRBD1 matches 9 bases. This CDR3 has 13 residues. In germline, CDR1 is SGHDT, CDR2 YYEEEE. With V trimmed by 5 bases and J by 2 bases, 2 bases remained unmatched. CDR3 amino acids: CASRRDRAYEQYF. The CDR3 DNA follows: TGTGCCAGCAGGCGGGACAGGGCCTACGAGCAGTACTTC.

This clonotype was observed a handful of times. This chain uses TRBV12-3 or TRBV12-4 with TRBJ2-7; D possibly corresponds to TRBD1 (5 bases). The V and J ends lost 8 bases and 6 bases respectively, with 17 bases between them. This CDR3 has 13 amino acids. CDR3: CASGSQGSGEQYF. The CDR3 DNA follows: TGTGCCAGCGGCTCTCAGGGATCGGGCGAGCAGTACTTC.

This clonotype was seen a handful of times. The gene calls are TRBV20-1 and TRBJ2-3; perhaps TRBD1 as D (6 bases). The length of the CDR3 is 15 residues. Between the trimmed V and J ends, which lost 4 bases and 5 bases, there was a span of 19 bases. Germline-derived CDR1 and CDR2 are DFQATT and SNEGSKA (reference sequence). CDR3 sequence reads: CSAIVAAGDGDTQYF. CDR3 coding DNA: TGCAGTGCTATTGTCGCGGCAGGGGATGGAGATACGCAGTATTTT.

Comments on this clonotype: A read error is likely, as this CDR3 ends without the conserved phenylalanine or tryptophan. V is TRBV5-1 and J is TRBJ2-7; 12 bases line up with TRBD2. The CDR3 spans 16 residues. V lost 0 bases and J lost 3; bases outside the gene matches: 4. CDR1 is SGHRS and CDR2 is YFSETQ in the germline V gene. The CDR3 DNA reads TGCGCCAGCAGCTTGGCCCGACTAGCGGGGGACTACGAGCAGTACTTA. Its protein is CASSLARLAGDYEQYL.

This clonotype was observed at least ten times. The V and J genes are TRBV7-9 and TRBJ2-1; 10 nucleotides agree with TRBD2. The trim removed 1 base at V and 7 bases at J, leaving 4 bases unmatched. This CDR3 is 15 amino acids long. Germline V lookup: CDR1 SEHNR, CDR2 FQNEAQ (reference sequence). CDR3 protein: CASSLGSGRSNEQFF. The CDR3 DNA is TGTGCCAGCAGCTTAGGTAGCGGGAGGTCGAATGAGCAGTTCTTC.

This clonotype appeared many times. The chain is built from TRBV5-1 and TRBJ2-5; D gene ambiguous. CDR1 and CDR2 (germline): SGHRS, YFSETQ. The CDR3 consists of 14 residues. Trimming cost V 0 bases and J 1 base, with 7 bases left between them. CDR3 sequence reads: CASSLGLTQETQYF. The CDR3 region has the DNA TGCGCCAGCAGCTTGGGACTGACCCAAGAGACCCAGTACTTC. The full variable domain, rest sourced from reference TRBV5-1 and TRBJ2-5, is KAGVTQTPRYLIKTRGQQVTLSCSPISGHRSVSWYQQTPGQGLQFLFEYFSETQRNKGNFPGRFSGRQFSNSRSEMNVSTLELGDSALYLCASSLGLTQETQYFGPGTRLLVL.

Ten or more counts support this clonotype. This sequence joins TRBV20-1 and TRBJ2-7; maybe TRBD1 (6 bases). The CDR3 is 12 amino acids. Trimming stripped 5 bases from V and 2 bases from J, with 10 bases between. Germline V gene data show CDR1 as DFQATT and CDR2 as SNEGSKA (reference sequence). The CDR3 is CSAEGTTYEQYF. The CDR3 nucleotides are TGCAGTGCTGAGGGGACAACCTACGAGCAGTACTTC.

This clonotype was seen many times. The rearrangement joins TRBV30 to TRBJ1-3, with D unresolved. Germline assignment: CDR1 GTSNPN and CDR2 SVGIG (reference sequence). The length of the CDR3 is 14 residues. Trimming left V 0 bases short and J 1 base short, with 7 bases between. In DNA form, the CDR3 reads TGTGCCTGGAGTGTAAAGGGATCTGGAAACACCATATATTTT. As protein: CAWSVKGSGNTIYF.

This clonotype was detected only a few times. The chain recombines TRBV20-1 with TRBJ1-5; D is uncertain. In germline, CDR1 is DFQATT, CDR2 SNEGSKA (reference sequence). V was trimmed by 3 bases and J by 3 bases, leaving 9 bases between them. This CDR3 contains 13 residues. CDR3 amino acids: CSASIGVNQPQHF. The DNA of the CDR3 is TGCAGTGCTAGTATCGGGGTCAATCAGCCCCAGCATTTT.

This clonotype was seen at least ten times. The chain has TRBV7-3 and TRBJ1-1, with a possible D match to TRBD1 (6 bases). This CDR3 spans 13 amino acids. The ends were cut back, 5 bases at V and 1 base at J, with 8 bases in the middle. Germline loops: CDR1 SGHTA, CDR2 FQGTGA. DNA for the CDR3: TGTGCCAGCAGCATGACAGGGAACACTGAAGCTTTCTTT. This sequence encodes CASSMTGNTEAFF.

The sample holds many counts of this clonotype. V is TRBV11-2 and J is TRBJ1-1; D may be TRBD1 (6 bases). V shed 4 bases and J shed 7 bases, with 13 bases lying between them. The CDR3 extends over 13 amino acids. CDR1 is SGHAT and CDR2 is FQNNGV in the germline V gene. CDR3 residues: CASSSIGQIEAFF. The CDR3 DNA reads TGTGCCAGCAGCTCGATAGGACAGATTGAAGCTTTCTTT.

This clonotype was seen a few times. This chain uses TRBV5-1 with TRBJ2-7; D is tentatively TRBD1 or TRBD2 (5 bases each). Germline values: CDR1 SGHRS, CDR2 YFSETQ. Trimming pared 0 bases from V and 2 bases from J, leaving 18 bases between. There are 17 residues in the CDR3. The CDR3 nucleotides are TGCGCCAGCAGCTTGGAGTCAAGGGACGTGTGGACCTACGAGCAGTACTTC. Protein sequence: CASSLESRDVWTYEQYF.

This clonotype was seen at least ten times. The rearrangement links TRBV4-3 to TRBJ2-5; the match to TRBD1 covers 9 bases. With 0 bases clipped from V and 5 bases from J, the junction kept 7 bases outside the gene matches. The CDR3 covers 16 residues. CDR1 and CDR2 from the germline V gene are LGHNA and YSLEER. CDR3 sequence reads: CASSQEWNRGRETQYF. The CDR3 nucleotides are TGCGCCAGCAGCCAAGAATGGAACAGGGGGCGGGAGACCCAGTACTTC.

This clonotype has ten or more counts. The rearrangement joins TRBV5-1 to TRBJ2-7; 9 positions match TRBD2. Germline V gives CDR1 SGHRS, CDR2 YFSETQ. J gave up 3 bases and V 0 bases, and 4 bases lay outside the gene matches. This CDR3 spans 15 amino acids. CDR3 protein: CASSLGPSGNYEQYF. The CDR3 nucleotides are TGCGCCAGCAGCTTGGGGCCTAGCGGGAACTACGAGCAGTACTTC.

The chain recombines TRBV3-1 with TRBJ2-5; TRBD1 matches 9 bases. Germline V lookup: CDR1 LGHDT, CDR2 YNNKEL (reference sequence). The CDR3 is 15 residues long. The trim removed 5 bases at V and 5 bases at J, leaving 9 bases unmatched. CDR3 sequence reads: CASSKQGARGETQYF. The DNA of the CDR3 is TGTGCCAGCAGCAAACAGGGGGCGCGAGGTGAGACCCAGTACTTC.

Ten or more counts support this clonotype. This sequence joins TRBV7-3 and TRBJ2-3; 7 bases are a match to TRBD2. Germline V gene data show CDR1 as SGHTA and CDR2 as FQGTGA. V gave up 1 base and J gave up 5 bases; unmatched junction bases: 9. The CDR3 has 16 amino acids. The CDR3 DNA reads TGTGCCAGCAGCTTAAGCGGGGGATTCGGGGGAGATACGCAGTATTTT. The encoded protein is CASSLSGGFGGDTQYF.